A selection of T cell receptor beta chains follows, all from one sample in a study of cytomegalovirus exposure and HLA in healthy donors. TCRdb's copy holds only in-frame clones and misses some; the assay was immunoSEQ multiplex PCR. Among under 95,000 clones listed, 75% to 85% were seen once. Sequenced input: PBMCs. The receptors were sampled from a woman aged 40 to 55 in good health and CMV-seropositive. CDR3s include the opening cysteine and the closing phenylalanine or tryptophan. The D gene is left open where the match is weak. Clone sizes are given selectively: once, few, many, or a class where the clone is expanded.

>TRBV19|-|-|TRBJ1-5
TGTGCCAGTAGTATAGGTGTGGCGGAGCGGTTGCCCCAGCATTTT
CASSIGVAERLPQHF
>TRBV11-2|-|few|TRBJ1-1
TGTGCCAGCAGCTGGGAGATTAGGACTGAAGCTTTCTTT
CASSWEIRTEAFF
>TRBV5-4|TRBD2|-|TRBJ2-1
TGTGCCAGCAGCTCCTATAGCGGGTTAGGCAATGAGCAGTTCTTC
CASSSYSGLGNEQFF
>TRBV19|-|-|TRBJ1-1
TGTGCCAGTAGTCCCAGGGCCCCGAACACTGAAGCTTTCTTT
CASSPRAPNTEAFF
>TRBV5-1|TRBD1|-|TRBJ2-7
TGCGCCAGCAGCTTGGGACAGGGAAGGGTCTACGAGCAGTACTTC
CASSLGQGRVYEQYF
>TRBV29-1|TRBD2|few|TRBJ2-3
TGCAGCGTTGAAGATGGGGAGGGTGTGCTCCCAGCGGCAGATACGCAGTATTTT
CSVEDGEGVLPAADTQYF
>TRBV5-1|-|-|TRBJ1-4
TGCGCCAGCAGCTTGCTGTCAACTAATGAAAAACTGTTTTTT
CASSLLSTNEKLFF
>TRBV7-7|TRBD2|-|TRBJ2-5
TGTGCTAGCAGCTCCCTCGGGACTAGCGGGAGTAGGGAGACCCAGTACTTC
CASSSLGTSGSRETQYF
>TRBV9|TRBD2|-|TRBJ2-7
TGTGCCAGCAGCCCAGGGACTAGCGGGTCCTACGAGCAGTACTTC
CASSPGTSGSYEQYF
>TRBV2|TRBD1|-|TRBJ1-1
TGTGCCAGCAGTGAAGCTCCGTCAGGGGGCGGGACTGAAGCTTTCTTT
CASSEAPSGGGTEAFF
>TRBV9|-|-|TRBJ2-7
TGTGCCAGCAGCTGGGCTTTGGCGGGGCACTCCTACGAGCAGTACTTC
CASSWALAGHSYEQYF
>TRBV2|-|-|TRBJ1-6
TGTGCCAGCACAGGACAGTGGAATTCACCCCTCCACTTT
CASTGQWNSPLHF
>TRBV5-1|TRBD2|-|TRBJ2-7
TGCGCCAGCAGCTTGGAGCGGGACTACGAGCAGTACTTC
CASSLERDYEQYF
>TRBV9|TRBD2|-|TRBJ2-2
TGTGCCAGCAGCGTCCCCTCGCTAGCGGGAGATGACACCGGGGAGCTGTTTTTT
CASSVPSLAGDDTGELFF
>TRBV28|-|-|TRBJ1-1
TGTGCCAGCAGTCCACAGGGCGCAGTACTAACCACTGAAGCTTTCTTT
CASSPQGAVLTTEAFF
>TRBV6-1|-|few|TRBJ1-2
TGTGCCAGCAATGACGGGATAGCTGGCTACACCTTC
CASNDGIAGYTF
>TRBV27|TRBD1|-|TRBJ1-1
TGTGCCAGCAGTCCGGGACAGAGGAGGACTGAAGCTTTCTTT
CASSPGQRRTEAFF
>TRBV15|-|-|TRBJ1-1
TGTGCCACCAGCACAGGGAGGGGAAGGTCAGCTTTCTTT
CATSTGRGRSAFF
>TRBV19|TRBD1|few|TRBJ1-2
TGTGCCAGTAGCTCCTGGACAGGGGGCGACTATGGCTACACCTTC
CASSSWTGGDYGYTF
>TRBV28|TRBD1|few|TRBJ2-3
TGTGTAGGACAGGAATTTGTCCGACCTCCCGGCACGCAGTATTTT
CVGQEFVRPPGTQYF
>TRBV29-1|-|-|TRBJ1-1
TGCAGCGCCTCAGGGGCAGCGAACGAAGCTTTCTTT
CSASGAANEAFF
>TRBV6-6|-|-|TRBJ2-7
TGTGCCAGCAGTTACGGGGACACCTCCTACGAGCAGTACTTC
CASSYGDTSYEQYF
>TRBV7-2|TRBD1|-|TRBJ1-6
TGTGCCAGCAGCCGGGACAGGATCATGAATTCACCCCTCCACTTT
CASSRDRIMNSPLHF
>TRBV7-9|-|-|TRBJ2-2
TGTGCCAGCAGTCCCGCTAGTAACACCGGGGAGCTGTTTTTT
CASSPASNTGELFF
>TRBV29-1|-|-|TRBJ1-2
TGCAGCGTTGAACCCCGGCAGGGAAGATCGGGCTACACCTTC
CSVEPRQGRSGYTF
>TRBV29-1|TRBD2|-|TRBJ2-1
TGCAGCGTCGATTCGCTAGCGGGGGGCCTAAGCTCCTACAATGAGCAGTTCTTC
CSVDSLAGGLSSYNEQFF
>TRBV27|TRBD1|-|TRBJ1-1
TGTGCCAGCACCAGTGACAGGGGAAGAACTGAAGCTTTCTTT
CASTSDRGRTEAFF
>TRBV6-1|TRBD1|-|TRBJ1-2
TGTGCCATCGAACTCGGGACAGGGGTCAATGGCTACACCTTC
CAIELGTGVNGYTF
>TRBV7-6|TRBD2|-|TRBJ2-1
TGTGCCAGCAGCTTAGAACTAGCGGGAGCCCATGAGCAGTTCTTC
CASSLELAGAHEQFF
>TRBV4-1|-|-|TRBJ1-2
TGCGCCAGCAGCCAAGAATGGAAGGGGCTCTATGGCTACACCTTC
CASSQEWKGLYGYTF
>TRBV2|TRBD2|once|TRBJ2-5
TGTGCCAGCAGAGAGACTAGCGGGGCCCAAGAGACCCAGTACTTC
CASRETSGAQETQYF
>TRBV29-1|-|-|TRBJ2-2
TGCAGCGTTGGGTTGAGGGAACCCGGGGAGCTGTTTTTT
CSVGLREPGELFF
>TRBV29-1|-|-|TRBJ2-7
TGCAGCGTTGGCACAGGGCCCTACGAGCAGTACTTC
CSVGTGPYEQYF
>TRBV19|TRBD2|few|TRBJ2-1
TGTGCCAGCTCACAATCCGGGACTAGCCGCGATGAGCAGTTCTTC
CASSQSGTSRDEQFF
>TRBV19|-|-|TRBJ1-4
TGTGCCAGTAGTATAGGGTGGCAGGGGAACGAAAAACTGTTTTTT
CASSIGWQGNEKLFF
>TRBV2|TRBD1|-|TRBJ2-2
TGTGCCAGCAGTTTATTAGGGGGCCTGAACACCGGGGAGCTGTTTTTT
CASSLLGGLNTGELFF